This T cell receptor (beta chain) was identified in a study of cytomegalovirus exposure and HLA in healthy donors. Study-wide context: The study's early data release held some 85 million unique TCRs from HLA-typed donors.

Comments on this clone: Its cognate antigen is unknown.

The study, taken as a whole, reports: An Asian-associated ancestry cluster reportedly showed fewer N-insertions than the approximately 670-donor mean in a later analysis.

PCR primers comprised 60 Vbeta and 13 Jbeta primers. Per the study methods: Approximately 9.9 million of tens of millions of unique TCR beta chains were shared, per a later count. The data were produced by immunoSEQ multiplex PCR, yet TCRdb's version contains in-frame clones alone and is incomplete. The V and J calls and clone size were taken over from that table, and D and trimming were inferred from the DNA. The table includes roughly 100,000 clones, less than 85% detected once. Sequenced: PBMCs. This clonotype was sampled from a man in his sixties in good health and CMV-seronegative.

The CDR3 sequence is CASSPTTSGNTDTQYF. The CDR3 DNA reads TGTGCCAGCAGTCCCACGACTAGCGGGAACACAGATACGCAGTATTTT. V gene TRBV2 combines with J gene TRBJ2-3; 11 bases are a match to TRBD2. Germline loops: CDR1 SNHLY, CDR2 FYNNEI. V was clipped by 5 bases and J by 2 bases; unmatched bases: 6. The CDR3 has 16 residues.